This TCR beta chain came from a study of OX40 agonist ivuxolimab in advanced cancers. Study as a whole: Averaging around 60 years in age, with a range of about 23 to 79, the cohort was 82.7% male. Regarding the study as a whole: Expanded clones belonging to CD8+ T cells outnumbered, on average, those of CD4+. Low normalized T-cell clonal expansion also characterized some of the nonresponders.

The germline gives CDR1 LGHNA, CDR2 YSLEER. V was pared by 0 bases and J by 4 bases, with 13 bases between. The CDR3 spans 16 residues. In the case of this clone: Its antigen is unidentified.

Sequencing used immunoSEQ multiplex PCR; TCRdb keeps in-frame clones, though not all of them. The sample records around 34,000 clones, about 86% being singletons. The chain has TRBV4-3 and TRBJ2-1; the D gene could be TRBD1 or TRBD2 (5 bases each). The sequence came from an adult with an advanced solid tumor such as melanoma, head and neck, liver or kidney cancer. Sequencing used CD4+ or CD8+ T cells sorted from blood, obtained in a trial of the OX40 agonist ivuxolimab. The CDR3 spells CASSQDFRGPYNEQFF. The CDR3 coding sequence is TGCGCCAGCAGCCAAGATTTCCGGGGCCCTTACAATGAGCAGTTCTTC.